The 32 T cell receptor beta chains below were found in one sample sequenced in a study of blood T cell repertoires in COVID-19. Profiled with immunoSEQ multiplex PCR; TCRdb holds only in-frame clones, not every one. The sample has almost 250,000 clones, 86% seen once; the top ten hold 1.6%. The sequenced sample consisted of peripheral blood. The receptors derive from a woman aged 55 to 70 who had recovered from COVID-19.

The chain joins TRBV28 to TRBJ1-2; 7 positions match TRBD1. V shed 2 bases and J 4 bases; nucleotides not matched to a gene: 7. Germline values: CDR1 MDHEN, CDR2 SYDVKM. This CDR3 has 15 residues. CDR3 in DNA: TGTGCCAGCAGTTTAGGGGACAGAGACTTCTATGGCTACACCTTC. It specifies CASSLGDRDFYGYTF.

V is TRBV12-5 and J is TRBJ2-3; 11 bases agree with TRBD1. Germline V gives CDR1 LGHNT, CDR2 FRNRAP. This CDR3 is built from 17 residues. Unmatched junction bases numbered 5, after V lost 0 bases and J lost 3 bases. CDR3 protein: CASGLVPGQGDTDTQYF. The CDR3 coding sequence is TGTGCTAGTGGTTTGGTCCCGGGACAGGGGGATACAGATACGCAGTATTTT.

The V gene is TRBV4-2, the J gene TRBJ2-2; D is perhaps TRBD1 (5 bases). V was trimmed by 4 bases and J by 0 bases, leaving 15 bases between them. Germline V gene data show CDR1 as LGHNA and CDR2 as YNFKEQ. The CDR3 contains 17 residues. The CDR3 bases are TGTGCCAGCAGCCTTAGGGGTGGGCAGGCGAACACCGGGGAGCTGTTTTTT. Its translation: CASSLRGGQANTGELFF.

The chain combines TRBV10-3 with TRBJ1-1, with 8 bases aligning to TRBD1. The length of the CDR3 is 14 residues. Germline CDR1 ENHRY, CDR2 SYGVKD. Unmatched junction bases numbered 7, after V lost 6 bases and J lost 4 bases. The CDR3: CAISQGAEVTEAFF. The CDR3 DNA follows: TGTGCCATCAGCCAGGGGGCTGAGGTCACTGAAGCTTTCTTT.

The rearrangement links TRBV3-1 (or the pseudogene TRBV3-2) to TRBJ1-2; tentatively, D is TRBD1 (5 bases). Per the germline V gene, CDR1 is LGHDT and CDR2 is YNNKEL (reference sequence). Deletions cut 3 bases from V and 4 bases from J, with 9 bases between. The CDR3 spans 13 residues. CDR3 nucleotide sequence: TGTGCCAGCAGCCACGACAGACTCTATGGCTACACCTTC. This gives the protein CASSHDRLYGYTF.

The chain recombines TRBV7-2 with TRBJ1-1; D is uncertain. Germline CDR1 SGHTA, CDR2 FQGNSA. The CDR3 contains 13 residues. Trimming removed 4 bases from V and 1 base from J, with 7 bases in between. The CDR3 DNA reads as TGTGCCAGCAGCTCGGACTGGAACACTGAAGCTTTCTTT. Translation gives CASSSDWNTEAFF.

This chain links TRBV27 with TRBJ1-4, with a weak D call TRBD1 (6 bases). Germline-derived CDR1 and CDR2 are MNHEY and SMNVEV (reference sequence). V lost 6 bases to trimming and J lost 12 bases, with 17 bases between them. There are 13 residues in the CDR3. The CDR3 DNA sequence: TGTGCCAGCAGCATCTCAGGGGTTGGAGAACTGTTTTTT. It yields the protein CASSISGVGELFF.

The chain has TRBV19 and TRBJ2-1, with D maybe TRBD2 (6 bases). The CDR3 extends over 13 amino acids. V lost 1 base and J lost 12, with 13 bases in between. Germline V gene lookup returns CDR1 LNHDA and CDR2 SQIVND (reference sequence). CDR3 residues: CASSIAEGSAQFF. In nucleotides, the CDR3 is TGTGCCAGTAGTATAGCGGAGGGTTCAGCGCAGTTCTTC.

Note on this clone: The junction and the germline gene differ at one end; a read error may be behind it. V usage is TRBV29-1 and J usage is TRBJ2-7, with TRBD1 as a possible D gene (6 bases). The CDR3 runs 15 residues. The germline V gene encodes CDR1 SQVTM and CDR2 ANQGSEA. The CDR3 DNA sequence: TGCAGCGTGAAGGGTACGACAGGTCTACCCTACGAGCAGTATTTC. Encoded protein: CSVKGTTGLPYEQYF.

The count of this clone is one. V gene TRBV5-1 combines with J gene TRBJ1-6; 7 bases are shared with TRBD1. V dropped 0 bases and J dropped 8; count of bases not matched to a gene: 5. The CDR3 runs 15 residues. In germline, CDR1 is SGHRS, CDR2 YFSETQ. The CDR3 nucleotides are TGCGCCAGCAGCTTGGAAGGGGGCTGGGATTCACCCCTCCACTTT. Its protein product is CASSLEGGWDSPLHF.

The J gene is TRBJ2-7, the V gene TRBV5-3, with 9 bases matching TRBD1. TRBV5-3 is designated an ORF whose function remains uncertain. CDR3 length: 17 amino acids. The junction had 11 bases not matched to a gene; V was cut back by 0 bases and J by 4 bases. Here the CDR3 DNA reads TGTGCCAGAAGCTTGGCCTTCCCCCGGACAGGGGTTTACGAGCAGTACTTC. Translated, it gives CARSLAFPRTGVYEQYF.

This clone appeared a few times. The chain combines TRBV7-9 with TRBJ2-2; D call uncertain. The V gene's germline CDR1 is SEHNR and CDR2 FQNEAQ (reference sequence). V lost 5 bases and J lost 7, with 8 bases in between. The CDR3 is 12 amino acids. DNA for the CDR3: TGTGCCAGCAGCCCGGCGGTCGGGGAGCTGTTTTTT. Translation: CASSPAVGELFF.

CDR3 DNA sequence: TGTGCCAGCAAACGGAGCGGGGAGACGACCGGGGAGCTGTTTTTT. This encodes CASKRSGETTGELFF. The chain uses TRBV9 and TRBJ2-2; 7 bases line up with TRBD2. J gave up 5 bases and V 6 bases, and 10 bases lay outside the gene matches. Per germline, CDR1 SGDLS and CDR2 YYNGEE. CDR3 size: 15 residues.

This chain joins TRBV19 and TRBJ2-2; the match to TRBD2 covers 9 bases. V trimming: 6 bases; J trimming: 2 bases; junction bases outside the gene matches: 4. The CDR3 length is 15 residues. CDR1 and CDR2 from the germline V gene are LNHDA and SQIVND (reference sequence). The CDR3 nucleotides are TGTGCCAGTAGGAGCGGGGGGCGTAACACCGGGGAGCTGTTTTTT. Translating it yields CASRSGGRNTGELFF.

The chain links TRBV19 to TRBJ1-5, with D unclear. The CDR3 runs to 14 residues. Deletions cut 3 bases from V and 1 base from J, with 7 bases between. Germline V gene sequence: CDR1 LNHDA, CDR2 SQIVND (reference sequence). CDR3 coding DNA: TGTGCCAGTAGTATTATGGCAAGCAATCAGCCCCAGCATTTT. Protein sequence: CASSIMASNQPQHF.

In DNA form, the CDR3 reads TGTGCCACCAGTGATTTGACCCTAAAGCCAGATACGCAGTATTTT. It yields the protein CATSDLTLKPDTQYF. J is TRBJ2-3 and V is TRBV24-1; D is ambiguous. This CDR3 is built from 15 residues. V lost 0 bases and J lost 4, with 10 bases in between. Looked up from germline, CDR1 is KGHDR and CDR2 is SFDVKD.

The chain uses TRBV24-1 and TRBJ2-5, with a tentative D call TRBD1 (6 bases). CDR1 is KGHDR, CDR2 SFDVKD, per germline. The length of the CDR3 is 15 residues. Trimming removed 1 base at V and 4 bases at J, with 12 bases between. This CDR3 is CATSDFTRGGETQYF. CDR3 DNA: TGTGCCACCAGTGATTTCACCAGGGGTGGAGAGACCCAGTACTTC.

This clone was observed a handful of times. The rearrangement uses TRBV12-5 and TRBJ2-1; TRBD2 might be the D (6 bases). This CDR3 region has 15 residues. CDR1 is LGHNT and CDR2 is FRNRAP in the germline V gene. The V and J ends lost 0 bases and 7 bases respectively, with 13 bases between them. DNA for the CDR3: TGTGCTAGTGGTTTGGTACAGGCGGGGAGGAATGAGCAGTTCTTC. This gives the protein CASGLVQAGRNEQFF.

The chain uses TRBV19 and TRBJ2-3; TRBD1 aligns across 7 bases. V trimming: 0 bases; J trimming: 3 bases; junction bases outside the gene matches: 6. CDR3 length: 16 residues. CDR1 and CDR2 from the germline V gene are LNHDA and SQIVND (reference sequence). In DNA, the CDR3 is TGTGCCAGTAGTATAGATTTCAGGGGGATGACAGATACGCAGTATTTT. It encodes CASSIDFRGMTDTQYF.

The chain uses TRBV6-5 and TRBJ2-5; D is perhaps TRBD1 (5 bases). Germline CDR1 MNHEY, CDR2 SVGAGI. Trimming took 2 bases from V and 2 from J, leaving 9 bases between them. CDR3 length: 14 amino acids. The CDR3 protein is CASSYGSGQETQYF. The CDR3 region has the DNA TGTGCCAGCAGTTACGGCTCAGGGCAAGAGACCCAGTACTTC.

The chain links TRBV2 to TRBJ1-6, with 8 bases that match TRBD1. Germline values: CDR1 SNHLY, CDR2 FYNNEI. The J segment lost 8 bases and the V segment lost 7 bases, leaving 10 bases of the junction unmatched. The CDR3 runs 15 residues. In DNA form, the CDR3 reads TGTGCCAGCAACGAGATCGGACAGGGCTATTCACCCCTCCACTTT. Its protein is CASNEIGQGYSPLHF.

This sequence joins TRBV4-1 and TRBJ2-3; no reliable D call. V was clipped by 4 bases and J by 1 base, with 15 bases between them. This CDR3 contains 16 residues. CDR1 is MGHRA and CDR2 is YSYEKL in the germline V gene. Here the CDR3 reads CASSPLSAMGTDTQYF. For the CDR3, the DNA is TGCGCCAGCAGCCCCTTAAGCGCTATGGGCACAGATACGCAGTATTTT.

The chain links TRBV10-3 to TRBJ1-2; no clear D gene. The length of the CDR3 is 14 residues. The V and J ends lost 6 bases and 2 bases respectively, with 13 bases between them. Germline loops: CDR1 ENHRY, CDR2 SYGVKD. CDR3: CAIRRDRENYGYTF. CDR3 in DNA: TGTGCCATCAGACGAGATAGGGAGAACTATGGCTACACCTTC.

This chain connects TRBV28 to TRBJ1-4; D call uncertain. Germline loops: CDR1 MDHEN, CDR2 SYDVKM. The CDR3 has 13 amino acids. The ends were cut back, 3 bases at V and 7 bases at J, with 9 bases in the middle. CDR3 protein: CASSFIGLEKLFF. DNA of the CDR3: TGTGCCAGCAGTTTTATCGGACTTGAAAAACTGTTTTTT.

This clone is a singleton in its sample. The rearrangement uses TRBV18 and TRBJ1-1; D remains ambiguous. The germline CDR1 and CDR2 sequences are KGHSH and LQKENI. Trimming stripped 3 bases from V and 2 bases from J, with 7 bases between. The CDR3 totals 13 residues. The CDR3, as DNA: TGTGCCAGCTCACCCGCTCTAAACACTGAAGCTTTCTTT. Translating gives CASSPALNTEAFF.

DNA for the CDR3: TGTGCCAGCAGCCCAACAGGGGTGGGAACTAATGAAAAACTGTTTTTT. It translates to CASSPTGVGTNEKLFF. The V and J genes are TRBV28 and TRBJ1-4, with 7 bases matching TRBD1. J was trimmed by 1 base and V by 6 bases; bases with no gene match: 8. The CDR3 contains 16 residues. Germline V gives CDR1 MDHEN, CDR2 SYDVKM.

This chain joins TRBV6-6 and TRBJ2-1, with TRBD1 as a possible D gene (5 bases). With 6 bases removed from V and 5 bases from J, the gap between germline ends came to 8 bases. CDR3 length: 12 amino acids. CDR1 MNHNY and CDR2 SVGAGI come from the germline V gene (reference sequence). CDR3 DNA: TGTGCCAGCAGGCTCAGGGACAATGAGCAGTTCTTC. Translation: CASRLRDNEQFF.

This chain links TRBV6-6 with TRBJ1-2; perhaps TRBD1 as D (6 bases). Germline lookup yields CDR1 MNHNY and CDR2 SVGAGI (reference sequence). V was clipped by 6 bases and J by 1 base, with 15 bases between them. The CDR3 is 15 amino acids. CDR3 protein: CASRSQGKDNYGYTF. The DNA of the CDR3 is TGTGCCAGCAGGTCCCAGGGGAAAGATAACTATGGCTACACCTTC.

The gene calls are TRBV29-1 and TRBJ1-1; D is unresolved. The length of the CDR3 is 10 residues. CDR1 and CDR2 from the germline V gene are SQVTM and ANQGSEA. Here the CDR3 DNA reads TGCGTCGCGATCGGGTCTGAAGCTTTCTTT. It yields the protein CVAIGSEAFF.

The chain carries TRBV23-1 and TRBJ2-2, with D possibly matching TRBD1 (5 bases). TRBV23-1 qualifies as an ORF whose function is uncertain. Deletions cut 4 bases from V and 0 bases from J, with 9 bases between. The CDR3 is 15 residues long. Here the CDR3 reads CASSPHRSNTGELFF. The CDR3 DNA reads TGCGCCAGCAGTCCTCACAGGTCGAACACCGGGGAGCTGTTTTTT.

This rearrangement joins TRBV27 to TRBJ2-7, with D possibly matching TRBD1 (6 bases). Germline lookup yields CDR1 MNHEY and CDR2 SMNVEV (reference sequence). CDR3 length: 18 residues. The germline V and J ends were trimmed by 5 bases and 2 bases, with 25 bases remaining between them. The CDR3 here is CASSPFPLYRVIAYEQYF. The CDR3 DNA reads as TGTGCCAGCAGTCCCTTTCCTTTGTACAGGGTAATAGCCTACGAGCAGTACTTC.

The chain combines TRBV19 with TRBJ1-5, with 7 bases identical to TRBD1. The germline CDR1 and CDR2 sequences are LNHDA and SQIVND (reference sequence). J gave up 2 bases and V 8 bases, and 15 bases lay outside the gene matches. The CDR3 runs 17 residues. CDR3: CASRWDSLGFRNQPQHF. DNA for the CDR3: TGTGCCAGTCGGTGGGACAGTTTAGGTTTCCGCAATCAGCCCCAGCATTTT.